The source of this TCR beta chain is a study of identical twins. Study-level points and caveats: A lower insertion count was a feature of abundant cord blood beta clonotypes, with no such feature in memory repertoires. Conclusions came from cross-sectional statistical analysis, not from following the same donors. There was more out-of-frame TCR alpha sharing in monozygotic twins than models estimated.

In TCRdb, the 5' RACE reads were re-called with MiXCR into one record per CDR3 protein. The data show hundreds of thousands of distinct CDR3 sequences, with more than 20% seen just once and around 0.47% held by the top ten. Concerning this clonotype itself: As yet, its antigen is unknown. One junction end disagrees with the germline gene, perhaps due to a read error.

CDR3 length equals 17 residues. Germline V lookup: CDR1 DFQATT, CDR2 SNEGSKA (reference sequence). These data also formed part of another study, on yellow fever vaccine responses in identical twins. As that report states: Twins reportedly mounted vaccine T cell responses that seemed partly convergent, partly personalized.

Sequenced sample: CD4+ T cells sorted from blood. The receptor's source is a woman under 30 in good health. The genes are TRBV20-1 and TRBJ2-6, with a tentative D call TRBD2 (6 bases). The CDR3 sequence is CSARVWGDFSGANVLTF. The CDR3 DNA follows: TGCAGCGCTAGGGTTTGGGGGGACTTCTCTGGGGCCAACGTCCTGACTTTC.